These T cell receptor beta chains were read from a single sample in a study of OX40 agonist ivuxolimab in advanced cancers. Measured with immunoSEQ multiplex PCR; TCRdb has only the in-frame clones, and not every one. The sample yields around 59,000 clones, 86% seen once. The specimen was CD4+ or CD8+ T cells sorted from blood, collected in a trial of the OX40 agonist ivuxolimab. These TCRs come from an adult with an advanced solid tumor such as melanoma, head and neck, liver or kidney cancer. Both conserved end residues are part of each CDR3. Size tells how often a clone was seen (once, few, many) or the class of an expanded clone, and some rows leave it out.

cdr3_aa: CASSGTGTEFEGDGYTF
clone_size: .
v_call: TRBV5-4

cdr3_aa: CASGLETQYF
clone_size: once
v_call: TRBV7-8

cdr3_aa: CASFDPRENYGYTF
clone_size: .
v_call: TRBV18

cdr3_aa: CASSPGAGLDEKLFF
clone_size: .
v_call: TRBV18

cdr3_aa: CASSPGLSYTDTQYF
clone_size: .
v_call: TRBV7-2

cdr3_aa: CASSRNVETQYF
clone_size: once
v_call: TRBV6-5

cdr3_aa: CASSVDAWGTEAFF
clone_size: once
v_call: TRBV9

cdr3_aa: CASSVAVASDEQFF
clone_size: few
v_call: TRBV9

cdr3_aa: CASSQVAAAGRYNEQFF
clone_size: .
v_call: TRBV14

cdr3_aa: CASSPTARLRTDTQYF
clone_size: .
v_call: TRBV28

cdr3_aa: CATSPGGGRRGGELFF
clone_size: once
v_call: TRBV15

cdr3_aa: CASSPGHNNEQFF
clone_size: .
v_call: TRBV11-2

cdr3_aa: CASSFWSGPDTQYF
clone_size: .
v_call: TRBV5-4

cdr3_aa: CASSLLQATDTQYF
clone_size: .
v_call: TRBV28

cdr3_aa: CASRRQGNTYEQYF
clone_size: .
v_call: TRBV11-1

cdr3_aa: CASSLFHRHYEQYF
clone_size: .
v_call: TRBV28

cdr3_aa: CASSTSSGNTIYF
clone_size: .
v_call: TRBV6-5

cdr3_aa: CASSLVGGALEKLFF
clone_size: once
v_call: TRBV7-2

cdr3_aa: CASSYLTGKAYGYTF
clone_size: .
v_call: TRBV5-6

cdr3_aa: CASRVAGGETYEQYF
clone_size: medium-sized
v_call: TRBV7-8

cdr3_aa: CASSFERAPTGELFF
clone_size: .
v_call: TRBV28

cdr3_aa: CASSKQGWTEAFF
clone_size: once
v_call: TRBV19

cdr3_aa: CASSRVSGGVNQPQHF
clone_size: .
v_call: TRBV18

cdr3_aa: CASSVEAESTQYF
clone_size: once
v_call: TRBV9

cdr3_aa: CASSLDSSRSHEQFF
clone_size: .
v_call: TRBV11-3

cdr3_aa: CASSSQGHTGELFF
clone_size: .
v_call: TRBV18

cdr3_aa: CASSPGVEQTNGYTF
clone_size: .
v_call: TRBV18

cdr3_aa: CASSLGWIETGELFF
clone_size: .
v_call: TRBV5-6

cdr3_aa: CASSRREVNEQFF
clone_size: .
v_call: TRBV19

cdr3_aa: CASSPRPQIHQPQHF
clone_size: few
v_call: TRBV11-3

cdr3_aa: CASRMWSGGSYNEQFF
clone_size: .
v_call: TRBV28

cdr3_aa: CASNSGSVSYNEQFF
clone_size: once
v_call: TRBV28

cdr3_aa: CASSSTSDPRADTQYF
clone_size: .
v_call: TRBV6-6

cdr3_aa: CASSLEGDLSGNTIYF
clone_size: .
v_call: TRBV4-1

cdr3_aa: CASNSRGTSGFINEQFF
clone_size: .
v_call: TRBV27

cdr3_aa: CASSSLGAPRSTGELFF
clone_size: .
v_call: TRBV28

cdr3_aa: CASSVRNGEKLFF
clone_size: .
v_call: TRBV7-2

cdr3_aa: CASSISTGGLAIFQYF
clone_size: .
v_call: TRBV28

cdr3_aa: CASSLAGRFDEQFF
clone_size: .
v_call: TRBV27

cdr3_aa: CAWNPLSRDRETYEQYF
clone_size: .
v_call: TRBV30

cdr3_aa: CASSPTLGQGLAKNIQYF
clone_size: .
v_call: TRBV27

cdr3_aa: CASSYSAGPYNEQFF
clone_size: .
v_call: TRBV6-5

cdr3_aa: CASSVRGRWTEAFF
clone_size: .
v_call: TRBV28

cdr3_aa: CASSSHPSYTDTQYF
clone_size: .
v_call: TRBV27

cdr3_aa: CASSFRTFPETQYF
clone_size: .
v_call: TRBV2

cdr3_aa: CASSIANPGGNTIYF
clone_size: .
v_call: TRBV19

cdr3_aa: CASSLTYEQYF
clone_size: .
v_call: TRBV5-6

cdr3_aa: CASSLAYGTARNGYTF
clone_size: .
v_call: TRBV7-8

cdr3_aa: CASSLEKGFLTYEQYF
clone_size: .
v_call: TRBV5-8

cdr3_aa: CATSRGGVNYGYTF
clone_size: .
v_call: TRBV15

cdr3_aa: CASSLNGSPLHF
clone_size: .
v_call: TRBV27

cdr3_aa: CASSTGLAGDRAEQFF
clone_size: once
v_call: TRBV11-3